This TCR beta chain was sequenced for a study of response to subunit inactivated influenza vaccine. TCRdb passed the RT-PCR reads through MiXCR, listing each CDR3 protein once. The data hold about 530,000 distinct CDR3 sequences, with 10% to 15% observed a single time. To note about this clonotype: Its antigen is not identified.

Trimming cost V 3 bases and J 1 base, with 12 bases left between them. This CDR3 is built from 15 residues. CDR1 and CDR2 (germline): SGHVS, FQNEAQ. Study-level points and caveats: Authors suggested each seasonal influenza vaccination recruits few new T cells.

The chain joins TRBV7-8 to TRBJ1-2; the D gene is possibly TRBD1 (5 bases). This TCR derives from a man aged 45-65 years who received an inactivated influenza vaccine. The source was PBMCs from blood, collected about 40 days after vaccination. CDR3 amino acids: CASSFRGQLNYGYTF. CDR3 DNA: TGTGCCAGCAGCTTCCGGGGCCAGCTTAACTATGGCTACACCTTC.